Following are 27 T cell receptor beta chains from one sample sequenced in a study of blood T cell repertoires in COVID-19. The repertoire was sequenced with immunoSEQ multiplex PCR; TCRdb's copy has only in-frame clones and lacks some. Among about 95,000 clones listed, around 80% were seen once. The sample was peripheral blood. The receptors shown here come from a human donor in a cohort sampled during active COVID-19.

The rearrangement links TRBV2 to TRBJ1-6, with D possibly being TRBD1 (5 bases). Looked up from germline, CDR1 is SNHLY and CDR2 is FYNNEI. This CDR3 is 18 amino acids long. Trimming shortened V by 2 bases and J by 0 bases, and 14 bases separated the two germline ends. CDR3: CASSEMGGTSSYNSPLHF. CDR3 nucleotide sequence: TGTGCCAGCAGTGAAATGGGGGGGACGAGCTCCTATAATTCACCCCTCCACTTT.

Written as DNA, the CDR3 is TGTGCCAGCAGTTTAGAACAGGTCTATGGCTACACCTTC. This translates into CASSLEQVYGYTF. The chain carries TRBV12-3 or TRBV12-4 and TRBJ1-2; possibly TRBD1 for D (5 bases). The CDR3 is 13 amino acids. V lost 1 base and J 4 bases, leaving 7 bases between the germline ends.

The chain uses TRBV18 and TRBJ2-1; D remains ambiguous. The CDR3 covers 17 residues. Germline lookup yields CDR1 KGHSH and CDR2 LQKENI. V was pared by 3 bases and J by 0 bases, with 15 bases between. The CDR3 DNA reads as TGTGCCAGCTCACCTCGAGGATCGGTTAGCTCCTACAATGAGCAGTTCTTC. Its translation is CASSPRGSVSSYNEQFF.

The rearrangement uses TRBV18 and TRBJ1-2, with 8 bases that match TRBD1. The germline V gene has CDR1 KGHSH and CDR2 LQKENI. This CDR3 contains 16 residues. V gave up 3 bases and J gave up 4 bases; unmatched junction bases: 10. The CDR3 DNA follows: TGTGCCAGCTCACCTTTGGGACAGGCAAGGAGCTATGGCTACACCTTC. Translating it yields CASSPLGQARSYGYTF.

The chain is built from TRBV9 and TRBJ2-2; 7 bases line up with TRBD2. The ends lost 4 bases at V and 9 bases at J; junction bases unmatched: 9. CDR1 SGDLS and CDR2 YYNGEE come from the germline V gene. The CDR3 has 14 amino acids. This CDR3 is CASSPRTSFRELFF. CDR3 nucleotides: TGTGCCAGCAGCCCGAGGACTAGTTTCCGGGAGCTGTTTTTT.

This chain links TRBV27 with TRBJ2-3; possible D gene TRBD1, 5 bases. Germline V gives CDR1 MNHEY, CDR2 SMNVEV (reference sequence). V was cut by 8 bases and J by 6 bases, with 18 bases left in between. The CDR3 runs to 14 residues. The CDR3: CASRLRGAGDTQYF. The CDR3 bases are TGTGCCAGCCGGCTCCGTGGGGCTGGCGATACGCAGTATTTT.

V is TRBV5-1 and J is TRBJ2-7; 15 bases map to TRBD2. The germline V gene encodes CDR1 SGHRS and CDR2 YFSETQ. With 5 bases clipped from V and 0 bases from J, the junction kept 3 bases outside the gene matches. CDR3 size: 16 residues. CDR3 sequence reads: CASRGTSGRLSYEQYF. CDR3 DNA: TGCGCCAGCAGGGGGACTAGCGGGAGGCTCTCCTACGAGCAGTACTTC.

The chain carries TRBV5-1 and TRBJ2-7; no firm D call. Germline CDR1 and CDR2: SGHRS and YFSETQ. With 4 bases removed from V and 0 bases from J, the gap between germline ends came to 14 bases. This CDR3 is built from 15 residues. In DNA, the CDR3 is TGCGCCAGCAGCCCGAGCCCACAGACCTCCTACGAGCAGTACTTC. This encodes CASSPSPQTSYEQYF. The full variable domain, in which reference TRBV5-1 and TRBJ2-7 provide the parts outside the CDR3, is KAGVTQTPRYLIKTRGQQVTLSCSPISGHRSVSWYQQTPGQGLQFLFEYFSETQRNKGNFPGRFSGRQFSNSRSEMNVSTLELGDSALYLCASSPSPQTSYEQYFGPGTRLTVT.

This rearrangement joins TRBV15 to TRBJ1-3; D is ambiguous. Germline CDR1 LNHNV, CDR2 YYDKDF (reference sequence). The CDR3 sequence is 15 residues long. V was cut by 1 base and J by 0 bases, with 7 bases left in between. CDR3 region: CATSRGFSSGNTIYF. As DNA, the CDR3 is TGTGCCACCAGCAGAGGATTCAGCTCTGGAAACACCATATATTTT.

The chain uses TRBV7-9 and TRBJ1-5; D might be TRBD1 (5 bases). The CDR3 is 15 amino acids. CDR1 and CDR2 from the germline V gene are SEHNR and FQNEAQ (reference sequence). V lost 1 base and J 6 bases, leaving 13 bases between the germline ends. The CDR3 here is CASSLGAGYPQPQHF. The CDR3 bases are TGTGCCAGCAGCTTAGGGGCAGGGTATCCTCAGCCCCAGCATTTT.

The chain links TRBV6-5 to TRBJ1-2; D gene ambiguous. CDR3 size: 12 residues. V dropped 5 bases and J dropped 6 bases, with 10 bases sitting between them. Per germline, CDR1 MNHEY and CDR2 SVGAGI. The CDR3 loop reads CASSMGVDGYTF. CDR3 DNA: TGTGCCAGCAGTATGGGAGTTGATGGCTACACCTTC.

The gene calls are TRBV6-5 and TRBJ1-2; TRBD1 agrees at 8 bases. J gave up 6 bases and V 6 bases, and 6 bases lay outside the gene matches. This CDR3 spans 13 amino acids. Germline lookup yields CDR1 MNHEY and CDR2 SVGAGI. CDR3 loop: CASRLRTGNGYTF. The CDR3 bases are TGTGCCAGCAGACTCCGGACAGGGAATGGCTACACCTTC.

The chain is built from TRBV5-1 and TRBJ1-2, with 7 bases that match TRBD1. With 2 bases clipped from V and 0 bases from J, the junction kept 7 bases outside the gene matches. The CDR3 runs to 16 residues. Per germline, CDR1 SGHRS and CDR2 YFSETQ. The CDR3, as DNA: TGCGCCAGCAGCTTACCGCCGACAGGGTCTAACTATGGCTACACCTTC. Translated, it gives CASSLPPTGSNYGYTF.

The V gene is TRBV21-1, the J gene TRBJ1-5; TRBD1, as called in the table, went unchecked against the DNA. TRBV21-1 is described as a pseudogene. This CDR3 region has 15 residues. CDR3 DNA sequence: TGTGCCAGCAGCAAAAGAACAGTTAGCAATCAGCCCCAGCATTTT. Protein sequence: CASSKRTVSNQPQHF.

The chain recombines TRBV3-1 (or the pseudogene TRBV3-2) with TRBJ2-7; 8 bases agree with TRBD2. Trimming removed 2 bases from V and 6 bases from J; junction bases left unmatched: 9. CDR1 is LGHDT, CDR2 YNNKEL, per germline (reference sequence). The CDR3 is 15 residues long. CDR3 residues: CASSQFDGRALEQYF. The CDR3 DNA reads TGTGCCAGCAGCCAATTCGACGGGAGGGCCCTCGAGCAGTACTTC.

The J gene is TRBJ2-5, the V gene TRBV6-5, with D possibly TRBD1 on 6 matching bases. Trimming removed 0 bases at V and 2 bases at J, with 10 bases between. Germline V lookup: CDR1 MNHEY, CDR2 SVGAGI. CDR3 length equals 15 residues. This CDR3 is CASSYSRQAQETQYF. CDR3 DNA sequence: TGTGCCAGCAGTTACTCCCGACAGGCACAAGAGACCCAGTACTTC.

The rearrangement uses TRBV19 and TRBJ2-2, with a weak D call TRBD2 (5 bases). Germline loops: CDR1 LNHDA, CDR2 SQIVND (reference sequence). Trimming took 5 bases from V and 2 from J, leaving 12 bases between them. This CDR3 is 15 amino acids long. The CDR3 sequence: CASSHGLRNTGELFF. The CDR3 DNA is TGTGCCAGTAGTCACGGACTCCGAAACACCGGGGAGCTGTTTTTT.

This clone was found a few times. The rearrangement uses TRBV29-1 and TRBJ1-1, with D maybe TRBD1 (6 bases). This CDR3 contains 12 residues. Germline V gene lookup returns CDR1 SQVTM and CDR2 ANQGSEA. The V end was cut by 5 bases, the J end by 5 bases, with 12 bases between. CDR3 residues: CSVLAGVTEAFF. DNA for the CDR3: TGCAGCGTTCTCGCAGGGGTGACTGAAGCTTTCTTT.

This clone was picked up one time. The V gene is TRBV19, the J gene TRBJ2-5; 8 nucleotides match TRBD1. This CDR3 has 13 residues. The V gene end was trimmed by 5 bases and the J gene end by 5 bases; junction bases not matched to a gene: 4. CDR1 is LNHDA, CDR2 SQIVND, per germline (reference sequence). CDR3 sequence (DNA): TGTGCCAGTAGTTCGGGGGACAGGGAGACCCAGTACTTC. Amino acid sequence: CASSSGDRETQYF.

This chain joins TRBV15 and TRBJ1-5; possibly TRBD1 for D (5 bases). The CDR3 length is 16 residues. The germline V gene encodes CDR1 LNHNV and CDR2 YYDKDF (reference sequence). The ends were cut back, 0 bases at V and 6 bases at J, with 15 bases in the middle. CDR3 residues: CATSRDGRAGGQPQHF. CDR3 DNA: TGTGCCACCAGCAGAGACGGGAGGGCCGGGGGTCAGCCCCAGCATTTT. Looking up the rest from reference TRBV15 and TRBJ1-5 gives the full variable domain: DAMVIQNPRYQVTQFGKPVTLSCSQTLNHNVMYWYQQKSSQAPKLLFHYYDKDFNNEADTPDNFQSRRPNTSFCFLDIRSPGLGDTAMYLCATSRDGRAGGQPQHFGDGTRLSIL.

This rearrangement joins TRBV6-5 to TRBJ2-1; D may be TRBD2 (5 bases). The CDR3 covers 13 residues. Trimming took 6 bases from V and 5 from J, leaving 11 bases between them. The germline CDR1 and CDR2 sequences are MNHEY and SVGAGI. CDR3 region: CASRPRTDNEQFF. CDR3 DNA: TGTGCCAGCAGACCACGGACTGACAATGAGCAGTTCTTC.

This chain uses TRBV27 with TRBJ2-2; the D gene is possibly TRBD2 (6 bases). Per germline, CDR1 MNHEY and CDR2 SMNVEV (reference sequence). Trimming left V 3 bases short and J 4 bases short, with 15 bases between. This CDR3 is built from 16 residues. The chain's CDR3 is CASSLRVAESTGELFF. CDR3 nucleotides: TGTGCCAGCAGTTTGAGGGTAGCGGAGAGCACCGGGGAGCTGTTTTTT.

This chain uses TRBV13 with TRBJ2-7; weak D call: TRBD2 (6 bases). The ends were cut back, 3 bases at V and 0 bases at J, with 9 bases in the middle. Germline CDR1 and CDR2: PRHDT and FYEKMQ (reference sequence). This CDR3 comprises 14 residues. For the CDR3, the DNA is TGTGCCAGCAGCTTTGGGCGGGGCTCCTACGAGCAGTACTTC. This sequence encodes CASSFGRGSYEQYF.

The chain joins TRBV28 to TRBJ2-7; the D gene is possibly TRBD2 (7 bases). The ends were cut back, 8 bases at V and 2 bases at J, with 13 bases in the middle. Germline lookup yields CDR1 MDHEN and CDR2 SYDVKM. The CDR3 is made up of 13 amino acids. The CDR3 here is CASGGGGPYEQYF. DNA for the CDR3: TGTGCCAGCGGGGGGGGCGGGCCCTACGAGCAGTACTTC. Drawing the rest from reference TRBV28 and TRBJ2-7, the complete variable domain is DVKVTQSSRYLVKRTGEKVFLECVQDMDHENMFWYRQDPGLGLRLIYFSYDVKMKEKGDIPEGYSVSREKKERFSLILESASTNQTSMYLCASGGGGPYEQYFGPGTRLTVT.

This clone was picked up a small number of times. The CDR3 protein is CASSETGDHGYTF. The CDR3, as DNA: TGTGCCAGCAGCGAAACAGGGGATCATGGCTACACCTTC. The gene calls are TRBV7-2 and TRBJ1-2, with 7 bases fitting TRBD1. Per the germline V gene, CDR1 is SGHTA and CDR2 is FQGNSA. The CDR3 runs to 13 residues. Losses at the gene ends were 5 bases for V and 6 bases for J; bases not matched to a gene: 6. The full variable domain, with the rest looked up from reference TRBV7-2 and TRBJ1-2, is GAGVSQSPSNKVTEKGKDVELRCDPISGHTALYWYRQSLGQGLEFLIYFQGNSAPDKSGLPSDRFSAERTGGSVSTLTIQRTQQEDSAVYLCASSETGDHGYTFGSGTRLTVV.

The rearrangement uses TRBV10-1 and TRBJ1-5, with D uncertain. CDR3 length: 13 amino acids. Germline V gene sequence: CDR1 WNHNN, CDR2 SYGVQD (reference sequence). V was shortened by 6 bases and J by 0 bases, with 6 bases between the two germline ends. As DNA, the CDR3 is TGCGCCAGCAGCCCCAATAGCAATCAGCCCCAGCATTTT. Protein product: CASSPNSNQPQHF.

Only one count was recorded for this clone. The chain employs TRBV6-5 and TRBJ2-7; weak D call: TRBD2 (7 bases). From germline, CDR1 is MNHEY and CDR2 SVGAGI. There are 13 residues in the CDR3. The ends were cut back, 4 bases at V and 6 bases at J, with 13 bases in the middle. The CDR3 DNA reads TGTGCCAGCAGTTTGGGGGGGCTCTTCGAGCAGTACTTC. This gives the protein CASSLGGLFEQYF.